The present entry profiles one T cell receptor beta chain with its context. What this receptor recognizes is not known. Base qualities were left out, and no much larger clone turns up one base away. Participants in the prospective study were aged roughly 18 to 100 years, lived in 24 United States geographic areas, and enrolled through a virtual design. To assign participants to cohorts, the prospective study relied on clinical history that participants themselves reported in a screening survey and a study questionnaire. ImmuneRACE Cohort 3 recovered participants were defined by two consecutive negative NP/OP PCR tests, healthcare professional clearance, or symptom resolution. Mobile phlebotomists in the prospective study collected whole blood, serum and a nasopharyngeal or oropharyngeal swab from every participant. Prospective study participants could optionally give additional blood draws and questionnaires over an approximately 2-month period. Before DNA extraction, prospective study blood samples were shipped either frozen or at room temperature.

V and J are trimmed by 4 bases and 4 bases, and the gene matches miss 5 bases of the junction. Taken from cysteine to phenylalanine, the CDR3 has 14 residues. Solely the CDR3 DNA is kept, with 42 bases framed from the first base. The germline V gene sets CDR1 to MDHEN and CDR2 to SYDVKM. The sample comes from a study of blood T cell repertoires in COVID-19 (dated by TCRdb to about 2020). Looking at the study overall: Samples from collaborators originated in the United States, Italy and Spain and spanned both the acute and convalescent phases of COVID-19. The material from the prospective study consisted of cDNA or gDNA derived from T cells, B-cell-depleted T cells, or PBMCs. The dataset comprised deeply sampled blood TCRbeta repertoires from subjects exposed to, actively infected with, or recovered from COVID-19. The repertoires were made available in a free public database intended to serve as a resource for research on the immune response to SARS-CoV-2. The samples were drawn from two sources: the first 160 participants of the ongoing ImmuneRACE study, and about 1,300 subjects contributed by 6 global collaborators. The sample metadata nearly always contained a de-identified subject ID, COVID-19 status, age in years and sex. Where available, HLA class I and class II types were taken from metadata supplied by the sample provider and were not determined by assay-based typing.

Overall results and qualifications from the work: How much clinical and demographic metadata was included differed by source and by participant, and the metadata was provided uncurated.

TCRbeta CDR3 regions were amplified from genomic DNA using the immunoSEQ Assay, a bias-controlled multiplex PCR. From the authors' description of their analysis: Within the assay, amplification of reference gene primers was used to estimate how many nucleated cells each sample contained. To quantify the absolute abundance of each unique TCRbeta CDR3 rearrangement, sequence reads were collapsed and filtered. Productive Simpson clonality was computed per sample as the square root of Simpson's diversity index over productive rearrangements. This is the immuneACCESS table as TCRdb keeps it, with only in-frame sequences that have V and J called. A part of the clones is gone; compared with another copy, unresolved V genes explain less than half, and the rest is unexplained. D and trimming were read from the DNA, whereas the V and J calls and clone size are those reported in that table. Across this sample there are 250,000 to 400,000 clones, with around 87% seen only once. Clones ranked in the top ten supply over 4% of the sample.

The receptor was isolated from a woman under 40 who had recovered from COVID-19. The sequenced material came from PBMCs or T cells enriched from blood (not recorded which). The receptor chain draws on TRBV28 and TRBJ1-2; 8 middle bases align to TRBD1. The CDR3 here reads CASSSRGRVYGYTF. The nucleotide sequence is TGTGCCAGCAGTTCCAGGGGGCGGGTCTATGGCTACACCTTC.